This entry features one T cell receptor (beta chain) sequence. Produced via immunoSEQ multiplex PCR; TCRdb's table is partial and in-frame only. The sample records around 150,000 clones, 65% to 85% being singletons. V was clipped by 4 bases and J by 3 bases, with 10 bases between them. This CDR3 spans 13 amino acids. Per the germline V gene, CDR1 is MGHDK and CDR2 is SYGVNS. This entry belongs to a study of blood T cell repertoires in COVID-19. On the study more broadly: The cDNA or gDNA used as material had been derived from T cells, B-cell-depleted T cells, or PBMCs.

The chain has TRBV25-1 and TRBJ2-7, with D tentatively TRBD2 (6 bases). This clonotype was obtained from a woman of 80 years or more with acute or convalescent COVID-19. What was sequenced was peripheral blood. The CDR3 DNA reads TGTGCCAGCAGTGGGGGGGTCCACTACGAGCAGTACTTC. This gives the protein CASSGGVHYEQYF.